Below, 16 T cell receptor beta chains from the same sample are listed, as sequenced in a study of blood T cell repertoires in COVID-19. TCRdb keeps only in-frame clones here, not all; method: immunoSEQ multiplex PCR. Of 150,000 or so clones listed, roughly 88% are singletons. The sample comprised PBMCs or T cells enriched from blood (not recorded which). The receptors derive from a woman aged 25 to 45 with acute COVID-19.

This clone is deemed medium-sized. The chain links TRBV7-9 to TRBJ2-1; 11 positions match TRBD2. The V gene end was trimmed by 8 bases and the J gene end by 8 bases; junction bases not matched to a gene: 11. The length of the CDR3 is 15 residues. Germline loops: CDR1 SEHNR, CDR2 FQNEAQ (reference sequence). CDR3 sequence (DNA): TGTGCCAGCTGCCTGACTAGCGGGATTTTGGATGAGCAGTTCTTC. Its translation is CASCLTSGILDEQFF. Using reference TRBV7-9 and TRBJ2-1 for the parts outside the CDR3, the full variable domain is DTGVSQNPRHKITKRGQNVTFRCDPISEHNRLYWYRQTLGQGPEFLTYFQNEAQLEKSRLLSDRFSAERPKGSFSTLEIQRTEQGDSAMYLCASCLTSGILDEQFFGPGTRLTVL.

The chain employs TRBV6-2 or TRBV6-3 and TRBJ2-7; D uncertain. Deletions cut 5 bases from V and 6 bases from J, with 8 bases between. This CDR3 contains 11 residues. From germline, CDR1 is MNHEY and CDR2 SVGEGT. The CDR3 bases are TGTGCCAGCAGTCGGGTCTTCGAGCAGTACTTC. This gives the protein CASSRVFEQYF.

The gene calls are TRBV30 and TRBJ1-4; 10 bases are shared with TRBD1. Germline CDR1 is GTSNPN and CDR2 is SVGIG (reference sequence). The CDR3 loop spans 13 amino acids. The J segment lost 8 bases and the V segment lost 5 bases, leaving 5 bases of the junction unmatched. As DNA, the CDR3 is TGTGCCTGGGACCGGGACAGGGGCGAAAAACTGTTTTTT. Translated: CAWDRDRGEKLFF. The entire variable domain, with the rest obtained from reference TRBV30 and TRBJ1-4, is as follows: SQTIHQWPATLVQPVGSPLSLECTVEGTSNPNLYWYRQAAGRGLQLLFYSVGIGQISSEVPQNLSASRPQDRQFILSSKKLLLSDSGFYLCAWDRDRGEKLFFGSGTQLSVL.

The chain links TRBV20-1 to TRBJ2-5; 8 nucleotides agree with TRBD2. The CDR3 runs to 13 residues. V gave up 3 bases and J gave up 4 bases; unmatched junction bases: 4. CDR1 and CDR2 from the germline V gene are DFQATT and SNEGSKA (reference sequence). The CDR3 nucleotides read TGCAGTGCTAGTAAGGCGGGGGGAGAGACCCAGTACTTC. Translated: CSASKAGGETQYF.

The chain has TRBV6-6 and TRBJ2-6, with 7 bases lining up with TRBD1. Unmatched junction bases numbered 10, after V lost 5 bases and J lost 0 bases. The CDR3 runs 18 residues. CDR1 MNHNY and CDR2 SVGAGI come from the germline V gene (reference sequence). The CDR3 bases are TGTGCCAGCAGTCCTGCGGACAGGATACCCTCTGGGGCCAACGTCCTGACTTTC. Residues: CASSPADRIPSGANVLTF.

The DNA of the CDR3 is TGCAGTGCTAGTAGTAGCGGGATGAGTGAGCAGTTCTTC. Encoded protein: CSASSSGMSEQFF. V usage is TRBV20-1 and J usage is TRBJ2-1; 8 nucleotides match TRBD2. The CDR3 runs 13 residues. With V trimmed by 3 bases and J by 9 bases, 7 bases remained unmatched. Germline CDR1 is DFQATT and CDR2 is SNEGSKA (reference sequence).

The V and J genes are TRBV30 and TRBJ2-7, with no clear D. The V end was cut by 0 bases, the J end by 0 bases, with 9 bases between. Germline CDR1 reads GTSNPN; CDR2 reads SVGIG (reference sequence). The CDR3 spans 14 residues. CDR3 region: CAWSVGGVSYEQYF. The CDR3 coding sequence is TGTGCCTGGAGTGTAGGTGGAGTCTCCTACGAGCAGTACTTC.

This clone has only one observation. The chain carries TRBV3-1 (or the pseudogene TRBV3-2) and TRBJ2-7; D is unclear. Germline V gene data show CDR1 as LGHDT and CDR2 as YNNKEL (reference sequence). The CDR3 totals 14 residues. Between the trimmed V and J ends, which lost 2 bases and 0 bases, there was a span of 8 bases. The CDR3 sequence is CASSQTASSYEQYF. The CDR3 bases are TGTGCCAGCAGCCAAACTGCTAGCTCCTACGAGCAGTACTTC.

The chain employs TRBV6-5 and TRBJ1-5; 10 nucleotides align to TRBD1. The trim removed 4 bases at V and 7 bases at J, leaving 10 bases unmatched. This CDR3 is 16 amino acids long. CDR1 and CDR2 (germline): MNHEY, SVGAGI. The CDR3 region has the DNA TGTGCCAGCAGTTCTACGGGGACAGGGGCAGGCCAGCCCCAGCATTTT. Protein product: CASSSTGTGAGQPQHF.

This chain uses TRBV19 with TRBJ2-7; the match to TRBD1 covers 7 bases. Germline CDR1 LNHDA, CDR2 SQIVND (reference sequence). The ends lost 9 bases at V and 2 bases at J; junction bases unmatched: 10. The CDR3 length is 14 residues. The DNA for the CDR3 is TGTGCCAGCCGACAGGGTGTGGGGGCCTACGAGCAGTACTTC. Residues: CASRQGVGAYEQYF.

J is TRBJ2-1 and V is TRBV5-1, with TRBD1 matching over 7 bases. Germline CDR1 and CDR2: SGHRS and YFSETQ. The CDR3 has 15 amino acids. Unmatched junction bases numbered 2, after V lost 0 bases and J lost 2 bases. The CDR3 sequence is CASSLGQGAYNEQFF. CDR3 sequence (DNA): TGCGCCAGCAGCTTGGGTCAGGGGGCCTACAATGAGCAGTTCTTC.

J is TRBJ2-5 and V is TRBV28; 7 positions match TRBD1. Unmatched junction bases numbered 9, after V lost 5 bases and J lost 0 bases. CDR1 MDHEN and CDR2 SYDVKM come from the germline V gene. The CDR3 length is 16 residues. CDR3 residues: CASSPGPDRYQETQYF. CDR3 coding DNA: TGTGCCAGCAGTCCGGGCCCGGACAGGTACCAAGAGACCCAGTACTTC.

This chain uses TRBV29-1 with TRBJ2-1, with TRBD1 identical over 7 bases. CDR1 is SQVTM and CDR2 is ANQGSEA in the germline V gene. The J segment lost 4 bases and the V segment lost 1 base, leaving 13 bases of the junction unmatched. The length of the CDR3 is 17 residues. The CDR3 loop reads CSVEVRGRQGAYNEQFF. For the CDR3, the DNA is TGCAGCGTTGAAGTCCGCGGCAGACAGGGAGCTTACAATGAGCAGTTCTTC.

The chain joins TRBV4-1 to TRBJ1-2, with TRBD1 matching 10 bases. Losses at the gene ends were 1 base for V and 8 bases for J; bases not matched to a gene: 10. CDR3 length equals 16 residues. The V gene's germline CDR1 is MGHRA and CDR2 YSYEKL. The CDR3 loop reads CASSQAGTGAMGGYTF. The CDR3 DNA reads TGCGCCAGCAGCCAAGCCGGGACAGGGGCAATGGGGGGCTACACCTTC.

This CDR3 is CASSLMGLAGGRGDTQYF. DNA of the CDR3: TGCGCCAGCAGCTTAATGGGACTAGCGGGAGGCCGGGGAGATACGCAGTATTTT. J is TRBJ2-3 and V is TRBV5-1, with TRBD2 matching 15 bases. The CDR3 runs 18 residues. V gave up 2 bases and J gave up 5 bases; unmatched junction bases: 9. Germline V gene sequence: CDR1 SGHRS, CDR2 YFSETQ.

The chain recombines TRBV28 with TRBJ1-2; D uncertain. The ends were cut back, 2 bases at V and 6 bases at J, with 13 bases in the middle. Looked up from germline, CDR1 is MDHEN and CDR2 is SYDVKM. The CDR3 spans 14 residues. The CDR3 spells CASSLQRPGDGYTF. The CDR3 nucleotides read TGTGCCAGCAGTTTACAGCGACCCGGGGATGGCTACACCTTC.